Following are 19 T cell receptor beta chains from one sample sequenced in a study of cytomegalovirus exposure and HLA in healthy donors. PCR primers comprised 60 Vbeta and 13 Jbeta primers. Method: immunoSEQ multiplex PCR; TCRdb's copy keeps in-frame clones and lacks some. This sample has fewer than 95,000 clones, with roughly two thirds found just once. Sequenced material: PBMCs. All receptors come from a woman under 40 in good health and CMV-seronegative.

The chain employs TRBV5-1 and TRBJ2-3; 9 bases fit TRBD1. The CDR3 runs to 15 residues. The junction had 2 bases not matched to a gene; V was cut back by 0 bases and J by 3 bases. The germline V gene encodes CDR1 SGHRS and CDR2 YFSETQ. CDR3 nucleotide sequence: TGCGCCAGCAGCTTGGTTGACAGGGGGACAGATACGCAGTATTTT. It is translated as CASSLVDRGTDTQYF. The whole variable domain, remainder taken from reference TRBV5-1 and TRBJ2-3, is KAGVTQTPRYLIKTRGQQVTLSCSPISGHRSVSWYQQTPGQGLQFLFEYFSETQRNKGNFPGRFSGRQFSNSRSEMNVSTLELGDSALYLCASSLVDRGTDTQYFGPGTRLTVL.

This sequence joins TRBV15 and TRBJ1-4; D is unresolved. Deletions cut 4 bases from V and 0 bases from J, with 9 bases between. The CDR3 length is 15 residues. Germline V gene sequence: CDR1 LNHNV, CDR2 YYDKDF (reference sequence). The CDR3: CATSIRGATNEKLFF. In nucleotides, the CDR3 is TGTGCCACCAGCATCCGCGGAGCAACTAATGAAAAACTGTTTTTT.

This clone turned up a few times. The chain recombines TRBV7-6 with TRBJ2-5, with TRBD1 matching over 12 bases. Per the germline V gene, CDR1 is SGHVS and CDR2 is FNYEAQ. This CDR3 spans 17 amino acids. The J segment lost 5 bases and the V segment lost 4 bases, leaving 11 bases of the junction unmatched. CDR3 sequence reads: CASSSYPGQGARETQYF. The CDR3 DNA reads TGTGCCAGCAGCTCCTACCCGGGACAGGGGGCTCGGGAGACCCAGTACTTC.

The rearrangement links TRBV4-3 to TRBJ2-5; 8 bases map to TRBD1. With V trimmed by 1 base and J by 3 bases, 4 bases remained unmatched. This CDR3 has 15 residues. Germline V gives CDR1 LGHNA, CDR2 YSLEER. The CDR3 sequence is CASSQVSGGEETQYF. As DNA, the CDR3 is TGCGCCAGCAGCCAAGTGTCAGGGGGCGAAGAGACCCAGTACTTC.

The gene calls are TRBV27 and TRBJ1-3; unclear D gene. The CDR3 loop spans 14 amino acids. V lost 5 bases and J 0 bases, leaving 8 bases between the germline ends. Germline lookup yields CDR1 MNHEY and CDR2 SMNVEV (reference sequence). The CDR3 bases are TGTGCCAGCAGTAAATCGAGCTCTGGAAACACCATATATTTT. It encodes CASSKSSSGNTIYF.

The J gene is TRBJ1-5, the V gene TRBV16; the match to TRBD1 covers 7 bases. Germline V gene data show CDR1 as KGHSY and CDR2 as FQNENV. J gave up 7 bases and V 5 bases, and 11 bases lay outside the gene matches. This CDR3 spans 15 amino acids. The CDR3 DNA is TGTGCCAGCAGCAGTCGGACAGGCGGAGGGCAGCCCCAGCATTTT. As protein: CASSSRTGGGQPQHF. The full variable domain, its missing parts supplied by reference TRBV16 and TRBJ1-5, is GEEVAQTPKHLVRGEGQKAKLYCAPIKGHSYVFWYQQVLKNEFKFLISFQNENVFDETGMPKERFSAKCLPNSPCSLEIQATKLEDSAVYFCASSSRTGGGQPQHFGDGTRLSIL.

The chain recombines TRBV30 with TRBJ2-7; 9 positions agree with TRBD1. Per germline, CDR1 GTSNPN and CDR2 SVGIG (reference sequence). J lost 0 bases, V lost 5 bases, and 5 bases had no gene match. The CDR3 sequence is 14 residues long. The DNA for the CDR3 is TGTGCCTGGGACCCGGGACAGGGCTCCTACGAGCAGTACTTC. Translation: CAWDPGQGSYEQYF.

The chain carries TRBV10-3 and TRBJ2-3; TRBD2 is a possible D gene (6 bases). V lost 7 bases, J lost 1 base, and 12 bases lay in between. The CDR3 loop spans 14 amino acids. Germline V lookup: CDR1 ENHRY, CDR2 SYGVKD. The CDR3: CAITGGGGTDTQYF. Here the CDR3 DNA reads TGTGCCATCACTGGGGGAGGAGGCACAGATACGCAGTATTTT.

This chain uses TRBV9 with TRBJ2-5; possibly TRBD1 for D (5 bases). Trimming took off 4 bases at V and 2 bases at J, with 15 bases between the two ends. The CDR3 extends over 15 amino acids. Germline V lookup: CDR1 SGDLS, CDR2 YYNGEE. CDR3 coding DNA: TGTGCCAGCAGCCCTGACTCAGGGCCGCAAGAGACCCAGTACTTC. This codes for CASSPDSGPQETQYF.

The DNA of the CDR3 is TGTGCCAGCAGTCTGTGGACAGGGCCCCAGCATTTT. The encoded protein is CASSLWTGPQHF. The V and J genes are TRBV28 and TRBJ1-5; 7 bases align to TRBD1. Germline assignment: CDR1 MDHEN and CDR2 SYDVKM. With V trimmed by 5 bases and J by 9 bases, 4 bases remained unmatched. There are 12 residues in the CDR3.

This clone was picked up a small number of times. CDR3 bases: TGTGCCAGCAGCTTAGAACCAACCGCCCCCGGAGCTTTCTTT. This gives the protein CASSLEPTAPGAFF. The chain uses TRBV11-2 and TRBJ1-1; D is unclear. From germline, CDR1 is SGHAT and CDR2 FQNNGV. The CDR3 covers 14 residues. Trimming pared 0 bases from V and 10 bases from J, leaving 15 bases between.

The sample holds a few counts of this clone. The J gene is TRBJ2-5, the V gene TRBV5-1; 11 bases line up with TRBD2. The DNA end favors TRBJ2-7, so the J call may be wrong. The CDR3 covers 15 residues. Per germline, CDR1 SGHRS and CDR2 YFSETQ. This CDR3 reads CASSPLAGGPSEQYF. The CDR3 bases are TGCGCCAGCAGCCCATTAGCGGGAGGGCCCTCCGAGCAGTACTTC.

The genes are TRBV5-1 and TRBJ2-7; 8 bases agree with TRBD2. V shed 4 bases, J shed 7 bases, and the junction held 10 bases outside the gene matches. This CDR3 has 14 residues. Germline V gives CDR1 SGHRS, CDR2 YFSETQ. CDR3 nucleotide sequence: TGCGCCAGCAGCCCCCCCGGGTTAGCGGGGGAGCAGTACTTC. Translating it yields CASSPPGLAGEQYF.

The J gene is TRBJ1-3, the V gene TRBV28; D gene uncertain. Germline V gene sequence: CDR1 MDHEN, CDR2 SYDVKM. Trimming pared 6 bases from V and 1 base from J, leaving 16 bases between. This CDR3 has 16 residues. CDR3 DNA sequence: TGTGCCAGCAGAGGACTCCTCGGAAATTCTGGAAACACCATATATTTT. Protein product: CASRGLLGNSGNTIYF.

The V call is TRBV11-2, the J call TRBJ1-1, with D uncertain. Germline assignment: CDR1 SGHAT and CDR2 FQNNGV. This CDR3 comprises 14 residues. Trimming left V 0 bases short and J 1 base short, with 6 bases between. CDR3 in amino acids: CASSLEGWNTEAFF. The CDR3 nucleotides read TGTGCCAGCAGCTTAGAGGGCTGGAACACTGAAGCTTTCTTT. The entire variable domain, with the rest obtained from reference TRBV11-2 and TRBJ1-1, is as follows: EAGVAQSPRYKIIEKRQSVAFWCNPISGHATLYWYQQILGQGPKLLIQFQNNGVVDDSQLPKDRFSAERLKGVDSTLKIQPAKLEDSAVYLCASSLEGWNTEAFFGQGTRLTVV.

This clone was counted only a few times. The rearrangement joins TRBV19 to TRBJ1-3, with TRBD1 matching 7 bases. The CDR3 extends over 19 amino acids. The V gene's germline CDR1 is LNHDA and CDR2 SQIVND (reference sequence). The V segment lost 9 bases and the J segment 0 bases; nucleotides outside the gene matches: 20. For the CDR3, the DNA is TGTGCCAGCAGTCGTACCCCAACAACAGGGGCGAGCTCTGGAAACACCATATATTTT. Translating gives CASSRTPTTGASSGNTIYF. Looking up the rest from reference TRBV19 and TRBJ1-3 gives the full variable domain: DGGITQSPKYLFRKEGQNVTLSCEQNLNHDAMYWYRQDPGQGLRLIYYSQIVNDFQKGDIAEGYSVSREKKESFPLTVTSAQKNPTAFYLCASSRTPTTGASSGNTIYFGEGSWLTVV.

CDR3 in amino acids: CASNSPGASSYEQYF. Written as DNA, the CDR3 is TGTGCCAGCAATTCGCCAGGGGCGAGCTCCTACGAGCAGTACTTC. The gene calls are TRBV27 and TRBJ2-7; perhaps TRBD1 as D (6 bases). The germline gives CDR1 MNHEY, CDR2 SMNVEV (reference sequence). CDR3 length equals 15 residues. The germline V and J ends were trimmed by 7 bases and 0 bases, with 16 bases remaining between them.

This sequence joins TRBV18 and TRBJ1-5; TRBD1 matches at 8 bases. The CDR3 loop spans 15 amino acids. V was clipped by 4 bases and J by 6 bases; unmatched bases: 8. CDR1 is KGHSH and CDR2 is LQKENI in the germline V gene. CDR3 in DNA: TGTGCCAGCTCACTCTCCCAGGGGGCAGGTCAGCCCCAGCATTTT. It specifies CASSLSQGAGQPQHF.

The chain carries TRBV18 and TRBJ1-3, with D maybe TRBD1 (6 bases). CDR3 size: 16 residues. V was trimmed by 3 bases and J by 0 bases, leaving 12 bases between them. CDR1 and CDR2 from the germline V gene are KGHSH and LQKENI. CDR3 region: CASSPMDSSSGNTIYF. The CDR3 region has the DNA TGTGCCAGCTCACCGATGGACAGCTCCTCTGGAAACACCATATATTTT.